The 17 T cell receptor beta chains below were found in one sample sequenced in a study of spatial heterogeneity in lung cancer. A single record per CDR3 protein comes from TCRdb applying MiXCR to the 5' RACE reads. The profile shows about 50,000 distinct CDR3 sequences, roughly 7.2% of them singletons. Documented time point: sample taken at primary tumor resection. Unsorted whole RNA from tumor, nontumor lung or frozen PBMC underwent sequencing. The sample in question was PBMCs, obtained at surgery. The source of these receptors is a female donor with early-stage non-small cell lung cancer.

This clonotype was found a few times. The chain has TRBV19 and TRBJ2-2; the D gene is possibly TRBD2 (6 bases). The length of the CDR3 is 14 residues. Trimming removed 5 bases from V and 3 bases from J, with 10 bases in between. Germline assignment: CDR1 LNHDA and CDR2 SQIVND (reference sequence). CDR3 nucleotide sequence: TGTGCCAGTAGTTCGGGGGACCACACCGGGGAGCTGTTTTTT. Translation: CASSSGDHTGELFF.

Regarding this clonotype: This could be a read error, since a much larger clone is one nucleotide away. The genes are TRBV4-1 and TRBJ2-3; D is unclear. This CDR3 region has 16 residues. CDR1 is MGHRA and CDR2 is YSYEKL in the germline V gene. CDR3 DNA: TGCGACAGCAGCGCAATGGCTGAAACTAGCACAGATACGCAGTATTTT. This sequence encodes CDSSAMAETSTDTQYF.

V usage is TRBV2 and J usage is TRBJ2-3; 13 bases are a match to TRBD2. Trimming at V came to 4 bases and at J to 4 bases, leaving 2 bases not matched to a gene. In germline, CDR1 is SNHLY, CDR2 FYNNEI. The length of the CDR3 is 15 residues. The CDR3 here is CASSVGLAGADTQYF. The CDR3 DNA is TGTGCCAGCAGTGTTGGACTAGCGGGGGCAGATACGCAGTATTTT.

This clonotype has only a few counts. The rearrangement joins TRBV7-9 to TRBJ1-4; 8 bases are shared with TRBD1. Germline CDR1 and CDR2: SEHNR and FQNEAQ (reference sequence). CDR3 length equals 15 residues. J lost 8 bases, V lost 6 bases, and 11 bases had no gene match. CDR3 protein: CASSPLDRAGEKLFF. In nucleotides, the CDR3 is TGTGCCAGCAGTCCGCTGGACAGGGCGGGCGAAAAACTGTTTTTT.

This clonotype was detected ten times or more. V and J are TRBV18 and TRBJ2-4; 7 bases map to TRBD1. Germline CDR1 reads KGHSH; CDR2 reads LQKENI. The CDR3 has 16 residues. Losses at the gene ends were 3 bases for V and 0 bases for J; bases not matched to a gene: 5. This chain's CDR3 is CASSPGQAVAKNIQYF. CDR3 sequence (DNA): TGTGCCAGCTCACCTGGACAGGCGGTAGCCAAAAACATTCAGTACTTC. Full variable domain (missing parts from reference TRBV18 and TRBJ2-4): NAGVMQNPRHLVRRRGQEARLRCSPMKGHSHVYWYRQLPEEGLKFMVYLQKENIIDESGMPKERFSAEFPKEGPSILRIQQVVRGDSAAYFCASSPGQAVAKNIQYFGAGTRLSVL.

This clonotype was seen a handful of times. J is TRBJ1-1 and V is TRBV29-1, with 8 bases aligning to TRBD1. The CDR3 consists of 13 residues. From germline, CDR1 is SQVTM and CDR2 ANQGSEA. V was clipped by 4 bases and J by 4 bases; unmatched bases: 5. The CDR3 coding sequence is TGCAGCGTTGCCGGACAGGGATTCACTGAAGCTTTCTTT. This codes for CSVAGQGFTEAFF.

V usage is TRBV12-3 or TRBV12-4 and J usage is TRBJ2-7, with TRBD1 matching over 7 bases. There are 14 residues in the CDR3. V shed 5 bases and J 5 bases; nucleotides not matched to a gene: 9. As DNA, the CDR3 is TGTGCCAGCAGTATGACAGGGCGTACCGACGAGCAGTACTTC. Protein sequence: CASSMTGRTDEQYF.

The V call is TRBV7-6, the J call TRBJ2-3, with D tentatively TRBD1 (6 bases). Trimming removed 4 bases from V and 0 bases from J, with 14 bases in between. CDR1 is SGHVS, CDR2 FNYEAQ, per germline. This CDR3 comprises 16 residues. CDR3 DNA: TGTGCCAGCAGCTCACAGGGCGGCAGAAGCACAGATACGCAGTATTTT. Amino acids: CASSSQGGRSTDTQYF.

Remarks on this clonotype: A read error is possible here, since a much larger clone lies one base away. V gene TRBV5-1 combines with J gene TRBJ2-5; D possibly matches TRBD1 or TRBD2 (5 bases each). This CDR3 is built from 16 residues. CDR1 is SGHRS, CDR2 YFSETQ, per germline. The CDR3 loop reads CASSLVQRDPIETRYF. The DNA of the CDR3 is TGCGCCAGCAGCTTGGTCCAACGGGACCCCATAGAGACCCGGTACTTC.

This chain joins TRBV6-6 and TRBJ1-6; D remains ambiguous. Germline-derived CDR1 and CDR2 are MNHNY and SVGAGI (reference sequence). V lost 0 bases and J lost 9, with 9 bases in between. This CDR3 is built from 14 residues. CDR3 sequence: CASSYSIEISPLHF. CDR3 sequence (DNA): TGTGCCAGCAGTTACTCGATAGAGATTTCACCCCTCCACTTT.

The sample holds a few counts of this clonotype. CDR3 nucleotide sequence: TGCAGTGCTAGTAAGGGGGACCCTGGGGCCAACGTCCTGACTTTC. Encoded protein: CSASKGDPGANVLTF. The chain carries TRBV20-1 and TRBJ2-6, with D possibly being TRBD1 (6 bases). Germline CDR1 and CDR2: DFQATT and SNEGSKA (reference sequence). This CDR3 spans 15 amino acids. With 3 bases removed from V and 2 bases from J, the gap between germline ends came to 11 bases.

At least ten counts were recorded for this clonotype. The chain carries TRBV6-5 and TRBJ1-6; the D gene is possibly TRBD1 (6 bases). Germline lookup yields CDR1 MNHEY and CDR2 SVGAGI. CDR3 length: 16 amino acids. V lost 1 base to trimming and J lost 9 bases, with 16 bases between them. Here the CDR3 reads CASSYYPTLQGSPLHF. The CDR3 DNA reads as TGTGCCAGCAGTTACTACCCAACTCTACAGGGTTCACCCCTCCACTTT.

This chain links TRBV4-1 with TRBJ1-3, with D unclear. Germline CDR1 MGHRA, CDR2 YSYEKL. This CDR3 spans 15 amino acids. V was shortened by 1 base and J by 3 bases, with 10 bases between the two germline ends. The CDR3 nucleotides read TGCGCCAGCAGCCAAGTGCACAGCCTTGGAAACACCATATATTTT. It specifies CASSQVHSLGNTIYF.

This clonotype has just a few counts. Here the CDR3 reads CASSPDTRGHGELFF. Here the CDR3 DNA reads TGTGCCAGCAGCCCGGATACGAGGGGTCACGGGGAGCTGTTTTTT. The chain joins TRBV7-2 to TRBJ2-2; D is tentatively TRBD1 or TRBD2 (5 bases each). The CDR3 length is 15 residues. Germline V gives CDR1 SGHTA, CDR2 FQGNSA. Trimming removed 5 bases at V and 7 bases at J, with 17 bases between.

V gene TRBV19 combines with J gene TRBJ2-6; D may match TRBD1 or TRBD2 (6 bases each). The CDR3 covers 16 residues. V lost 7 bases, J lost 0 bases, and 13 bases lay in between. Germline V gene data show CDR1 as LNHDA and CDR2 as SQIVND (reference sequence). CDR3 sequence: CASIPGAASGANVLTF. In DNA, the CDR3 is TGTGCCAGTATACCGGGGGCAGCCTCTGGGGCCAACGTCCTGACTTTC.

The chain uses TRBV6-2 or TRBV6-3 and TRBJ2-5, with 9 bases that match TRBD1. Germline V gene data show CDR1 as MNHEY and CDR2 as SVGEGT. The trim removed 4 bases at V and 4 bases at J, leaving 10 bases unmatched. CDR3 length: 16 residues. CDR3 protein: CASSFLGQGLGETQYF. The CDR3 DNA sequence: TGTGCCAGCAGTTTCCTGGGACAGGGTTTAGGAGAGACCCAGTACTTC.

This rearrangement joins TRBV5-5 to TRBJ2-1, with 11 bases fitting TRBD1. Looked up from germline, CDR1 is SGHKS and CDR2 is YYEKEE (reference sequence). Germline trimming cut 4 bases from V and 3 bases from J; bases unmatched to any gene: 6. The CDR3 has 16 residues. CDR3 residues: CASSGDRGFLYNEQFF. In nucleotides, the CDR3 is TGTGCCAGCAGCGGGGACAGGGGGTTTCTCTACAATGAGCAGTTCTTC.